A selection of T cell receptor beta chains follows, all from one sample in a study of shared T cell receptors in the human thymus. Sequenced by immunoSEQ multiplex PCR; TCRdb stores in-frame clones only, minus some. The table lists 450,000 to 650,000 clones, more than 75% of them singletons. The same data also went into a second study, on human thymus T cells.

Material: thymocytes. The receptors come from a boy less than two years old with a congenital heart defect. Each CDR3 is given with its conserved first and last residue. The D gene is left open where the match is weak. Expanded clones get a size class; other rows say once, few or many, or leave the size out.

clone_size j_call d_call v_call cdr3_aa cdr3_nt
NA TRBJ2-5 TRBD2 TRBV2 CASSEPSGTETQYF TGTGCCAGCAGTGAACCCAGCGGGACAGAGACCCAGTACTTC
NA TRBJ1-3 NA TRBV12-5 CASGLVPPAGDSGNTIYF TGTGCTAGTGGTTTGGTACCACCAGCGGGGGACTCTGGAAACACCATATATTTT
NA TRBJ2-7 NA TRBV5-1 CASSLGSTGEIYEQYF TGCGCCAGCAGCTTGGGGTCAACGGGAGAAATCTACGAGCAGTACTTC
NA TRBJ1-4 TRBD1 TRBV5-1 CASSSRTGTGWNNEKLFF TGCGCCAGCAGCTCACGCACCGGGACAGGGTGGAATAATGAAAAACTGTTTTTT
NA TRBJ2-1 TRBD1 TRBV29-1 CSAWTGGGGEQFF TGCAGCGCGTGGACAGGGGGAGGAGGTGAGCAGTTCTTC
NA TRBJ2-7 NA TRBV28 CASRSRDTHYEQYF TGTGCCAGCAGATCTAGGGACACCCACTACGAGCAGTACTTC
few TRBJ2-1 TRBD1 TRBV7-6 CASSLAGQGFYEQFF TGTGCCAGCAGCTTAGCAGGACAGGGGTTTTATGAGCAGTTCTTC
once TRBJ2-7 TRBD2 TRBV5-1 CASSLGTSGRHEQYF TGCGCCAGCAGCCTAGGGACTAGCGGGAGGCACGAGCAGTACTTC
NA TRBJ2-7 NA TRBV19 CATRHLYEQYF TGTGCCACCAGACACCTCTACGAGCAGTACTTC
once TRBJ2-5 NA TRBV7-2 CASSSRRWEETQYF TGTGCCAGCAGCTCGAGACGGTGGGAGGAGACCCAGTACTTC
NA TRBJ1-5 NA TRBV28 CASRFLSPYQPQHF TGTGCCAGCAGATTCCTTTCCCCCTATCAGCCCCAGCATTTT
NA TRBJ2-3 NA TRBV18 CASHGGTDTQYF TGTGCCAGCCACGGGGGCACAGATACGCAGTATTTT
NA TRBJ2-3 TRBD2 TRBV27 CASRDRQTGTSGRGADTQYF TGTGCCAGCAGAGATAGACAGACCGGGACTAGCGGGAGGGGGGCAGATACGCAGTATTTT
NA TRBJ1-2 TRBD1 TRBV10-1 CASSRTGQEGYTF TGCGCCAGCAGTAGGACAGGGCAGGAAGGCTACACCTTC
few TRBJ1-3 TRBD1 TRBV7-2 CASSLTDRDSGNTIYF TGTGCCAGCAGCTTGACGGACAGGGACTCTGGAAACACCATATATTTT
NA TRBJ2-5 TRBD2 TRBV30 CAWDSGKREETQYF TGTGCCTGGGATAGCGGGAAACGAGAAGAGACCCAGTACTTC
NA TRBJ2-7 TRBD1 TRBV7-4 CASSDRQGFDEQYF TGTGCCAGCAGCGATAGACAGGGTTTTGACGAGCAGTACTTC
NA TRBJ2-1 NA TRBV13 CASSLGLRYRTYNEQFF TGTGCCAGCAGCTTAGGCCTAAGGTACAGGACCTACAATGAGCAGTTCTTC
few TRBJ2-7 TRBD2 TRBV7-8 CASSLEGLAGGPRYEQYF TGTGCCAGCAGCTTAGAGGGACTAGCGGGAGGGCCACGCTACGAGCAGTACTTC
NA TRBJ2-6 NA TRBV7-6 CASSSYPWEGANVLTF TGTGCCAGCAGCTCTTACCCCTGGGAGGGGGCCAACGTCCTGACTTTC
NA TRBJ2-7 TRBD1 TRBV27 CASSCNRGAYEQYF TGTGCCAGCAGTTGTAACAGGGGAGCCTACGAGCAGTACTTC
NA TRBJ2-1 TRBD2 TRBV28 CASSFKGQGRLAGGPNEQFF TGTGCCAGCAGTTTTAAGGGACAGGGCAGACTAGCGGGAGGGCCGAATGAGCAGTTCTTC
few TRBJ2-2 NA TRBV4-3 CASSQDPRGTGELFF TGCGCCAGCAGCCAAGATCCGCGGGGCACCGGGGAGCTGTTTTTT
few TRBJ1-2 NA TRBV14 CASSQAGLSNYGYTF TGTGCCAGCAGCCAGGCGGGACTTTCTAACTATGGCTACACCTTC
NA TRBJ2-1 NA TRBV29-1 CSVGSAEVSNEQFF TGCAGCGTTGGCTCAGCCGAGGTGTCCAATGAGCAGTTCTTC
NA TRBJ2-1 TRBD2 TRBV15 CATSRDSGRDPNEQFF TGTGCCACCAGCAGAGATAGCGGGAGGGACCCAAATGAGCAGTTCTTC
NA TRBJ2-7 NA TRBV30 CAGRRDYEQYF TGTGCCGGCCGCCGGGACTACGAGCAGTACTTC